This section outlines one T cell receptor beta chain sequence together with its context. Antigen: not known. Germline is not matched at one junction end, which may reflect a read error. The record originates from a study of OX40 agonist ivuxolimab in advanced cancers. About the study: The patients' treatment was ivuxolimab, an agonistic anti-OX40 (CD134) antibody. People in dose escalation had one of these cancers: hepatocellular carcinoma, melanoma, renal cell or head and neck cancer.

Points from the study as a whole: Expanded clones were, on average, more numerous in CD8+ T cells than in CD4+.

Germline CDR1 and CDR2: MNHNY and SVGAGI (reference sequence). The CDR3 runs 13 residues. The protocol was immunoSEQ multiplex PCR, while the TCRdb copy is restricted to in-frame clones and leaves out a portion. The repertoire includes roughly 53,000 clones, 75% to 85% of them detected once, and under 3% sits in the top ten. The sequencing used CD4+ or CD8+ T cells sorted from blood, collected in a trial of the OX40 agonist ivuxolimab. The sequence was obtained from an adult with an advanced solid tumor such as melanoma, head and neck, liver or kidney cancer. The chain links TRBV6-6 to TRBJ2-7, with unresolved D. The CDR3 reads CATSLDPSYEQYF. The CDR3 DNA follows: TGTGCCACCAGTCTCGACCCCTCCTACGAGCAGTACTTC.